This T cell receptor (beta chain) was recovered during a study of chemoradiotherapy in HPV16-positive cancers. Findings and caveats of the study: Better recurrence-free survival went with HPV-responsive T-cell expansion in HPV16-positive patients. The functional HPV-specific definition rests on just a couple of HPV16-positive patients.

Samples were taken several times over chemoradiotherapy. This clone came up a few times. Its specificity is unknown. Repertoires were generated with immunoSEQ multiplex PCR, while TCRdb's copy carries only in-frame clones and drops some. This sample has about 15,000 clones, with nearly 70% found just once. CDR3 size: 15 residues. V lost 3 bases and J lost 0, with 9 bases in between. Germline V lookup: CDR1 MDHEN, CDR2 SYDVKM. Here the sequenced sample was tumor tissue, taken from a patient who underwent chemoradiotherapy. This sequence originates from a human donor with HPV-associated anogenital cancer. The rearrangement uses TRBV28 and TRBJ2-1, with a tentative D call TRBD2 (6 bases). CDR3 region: CASSLDGSSYNEQFF. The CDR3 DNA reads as TGTGCCAGCAGTTTGGACGGGAGCTCCTACAATGAGCAGTTCTTC.